This T cell receptor beta chain was captured by sequencing in a study of T cell changes during pregnancy in multiple sclerosis. Germline V lookup: CDR1 PRHDT, CDR2 FYEKMQ (reference sequence). The CDR3 runs 14 residues. V was pared by 0 bases and J by 0 bases, with 3 bases between. Some clones are missing from TCRdb's copy, which holds only in-frame ones; the method was immunoSEQ multiplex PCR. This sample has about 14,000 clones, with 88% found just once. V usage is TRBV13 and J usage is TRBJ1-3, with no clear D. Sequenced here: CD8+ T cells from peripheral blood mononuclear cells, sampled in the first trimester of pregnancy. The clonotype originates from a female donor with multiple sclerosis, enrolled in a pregnancy study. The chain's CDR3 is CASSLGSSGNTIYF. Written as DNA, the CDR3 is TGTGCCAGCAGCTTAGGGAGCTCTGGAAACACCATATATTTT.